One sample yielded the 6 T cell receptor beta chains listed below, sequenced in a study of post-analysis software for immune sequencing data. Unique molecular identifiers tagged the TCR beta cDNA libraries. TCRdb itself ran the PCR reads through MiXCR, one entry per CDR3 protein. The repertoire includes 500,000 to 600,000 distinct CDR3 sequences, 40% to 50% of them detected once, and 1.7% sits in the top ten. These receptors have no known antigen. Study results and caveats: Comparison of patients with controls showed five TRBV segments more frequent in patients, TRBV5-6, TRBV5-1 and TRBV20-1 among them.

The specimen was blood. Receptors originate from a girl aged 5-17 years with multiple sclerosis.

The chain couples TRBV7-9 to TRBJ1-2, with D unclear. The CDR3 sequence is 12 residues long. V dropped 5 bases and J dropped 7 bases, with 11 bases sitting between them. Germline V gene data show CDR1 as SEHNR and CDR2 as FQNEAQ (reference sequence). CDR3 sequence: CASSGAWVGYTF. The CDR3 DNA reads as TGTGCCAGCAGCGGCGCCTGGGTTGGCTACACCTTC.

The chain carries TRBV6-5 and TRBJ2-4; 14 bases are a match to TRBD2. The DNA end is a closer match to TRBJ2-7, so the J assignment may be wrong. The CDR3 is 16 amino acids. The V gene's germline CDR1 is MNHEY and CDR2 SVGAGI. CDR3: CASSYAGTSGSYEQYF. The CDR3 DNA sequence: TGTGCCAGCAGTTACGCCGGGACTAGCGGGAGTTACGAGCAGTACTTC.

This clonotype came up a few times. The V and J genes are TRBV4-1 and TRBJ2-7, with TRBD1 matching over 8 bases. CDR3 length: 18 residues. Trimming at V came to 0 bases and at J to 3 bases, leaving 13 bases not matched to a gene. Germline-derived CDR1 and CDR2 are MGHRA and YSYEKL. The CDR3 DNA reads TGCGCCAGCAGCCAAGATGGGACAGCAGGGGGCACCGGCTACGAGCAGTACTTC. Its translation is CASSQDGTAGGTGYEQYF.

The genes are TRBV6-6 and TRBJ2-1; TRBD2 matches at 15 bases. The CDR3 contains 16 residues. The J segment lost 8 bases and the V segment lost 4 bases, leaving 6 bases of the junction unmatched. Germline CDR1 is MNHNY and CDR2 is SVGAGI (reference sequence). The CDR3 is CASSLGLAGGGDEQFF. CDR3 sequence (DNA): TGTGCCAGCAGTTTGGGACTAGCGGGAGGCGGGGATGAGCAGTTCTTC.

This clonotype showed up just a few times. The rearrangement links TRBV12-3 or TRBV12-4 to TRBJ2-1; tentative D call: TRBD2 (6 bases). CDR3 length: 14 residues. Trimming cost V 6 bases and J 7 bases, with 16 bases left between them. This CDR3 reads CASRGGSGGNEQFF. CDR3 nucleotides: TGTGCCAGCAGGGGCGGGTCTGGGGGGAATGAGCAGTTCTTC.

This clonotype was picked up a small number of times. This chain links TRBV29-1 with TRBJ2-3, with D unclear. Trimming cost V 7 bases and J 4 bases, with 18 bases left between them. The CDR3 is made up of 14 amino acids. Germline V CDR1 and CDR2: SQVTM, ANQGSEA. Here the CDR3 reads CSDGLLVFPDTQYF. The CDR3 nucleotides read TGCAGCGATGGTCTCCTAGTTTTCCCAGATACGCAGTATTTT.